Below are 13 T cell receptor beta chains sequenced from a single sample in a study of somatic mutations in cytotoxic T cells in rheumatoid arthritis (dated by TCRdb to the late 2010s). To prepare the library, the immunoSEQ multiplex PCR assay was applied. TCRdb stores this immuneACCESS table with in-frame sequences only. Part of the clones is absent; in the studies checked, under half of the shortfall reflects unresolved V genes, and no reason is known for the rest. Within this sample are around 15,000 clones, with about 72% of them counted one time only. The top ten clonotypes cover 12% of the sample. Material: CD8+ T cells sorted from blood. These receptors all come from an adult with rheumatoid arthritis.

Only a few counts were recorded for this clone. The chain has TRBV6-1 and TRBJ1-4; D is unclear. V was clipped by 2 bases and J by 7 bases, with 14 bases between them. Germline lookup yields CDR1 MNHNS and CDR2 SASEGT. The CDR3 consists of 15 residues. The CDR3 reads CASSERKDGGEKLFF. In DNA, the CDR3 is TGTGCCAGCAGTGAACGCAAGGACGGCGGTGAAAAACTGTTTTTT.

The DNA for the CDR3 is TGTGCCAGCAGCCAAGTGGGGCTCTACGAGCAGTACTTC. Translated, it gives CASSQVGLYEQYF. This chain uses TRBV14 with TRBJ2-7, with D perhaps TRBD1 (5 bases). The CDR3 has 13 residues. The V and J ends lost 1 base and 3 bases respectively, with 7 bases between them. The germline V gene encodes CDR1 SGHDN and CDR2 FVKESK.

This chain joins TRBV5-4 and TRBJ2-5, with 7 nucleotides matching TRBD1. V was pared by 4 bases and J by 0 bases, with 9 bases of the junction left unmatched. This CDR3 has 16 residues. CDR1 and CDR2 from the germline V gene are SGHNT and YYREEE (reference sequence). DNA for the CDR3: TGTGCCAGCAGCCCCGGACAGGAATGGGACCAAGAGACCCAGTACTTC. Residues: CASSPGQEWDQETQYF. Based on the CDR3 plus reference TRBV5-4 and TRBJ2-5, the full variable domain is ETGVTQSPTHLIKTRGQQVTLRCSSQSGHNTVSWYQQALGQGPQFIFQYYREEENGRGNFPPRFSGLQFPNYSSELNVNALELDDSALYLCASSPGQEWDQETQYFGPGTRLLVL.

The chain is built from TRBV9 and TRBJ1-5; no definite D call. This CDR3 contains 15 residues. Trimming pared 0 bases from V and 4 bases from J, leaving 11 bases between. Germline CDR1 and CDR2: SGDLS and YYNGEE. CDR3 nucleotides: TGTGCCAGCAGCGTAGGGGGAATGGGGAATCAGCCCCAGCATTTT. As protein: CASSVGGMGNQPQHF.

The rearrangement joins TRBV7-8 to TRBJ2-7, with D possibly matching TRBD1 (6 bases). The CDR3 runs 14 residues. Germline lookup yields CDR1 SGHVS and CDR2 FQNEAQ. Trimming stripped 5 bases from V and 2 bases from J, with 13 bases between. CDR3 region: CASSPGDTAYEQYV. The CDR3 bases are TGTGCCAGCAGCCCCGGGGACACAGCCTACGAGCAGTACGTC.

The V and J genes are TRBV27 and TRBJ1-5; D is unclear. Germline CDR1 and CDR2: MNHEY and SMNVEV (reference sequence). The CDR3 has 13 residues. The V end was cut by 2 bases, the J end by 5 bases, with 7 bases between. The chain's CDR3 is CASSLKEYQPQHF. The CDR3 DNA is TGTGCCAGCAGTTTAAAGGAGTATCAGCCCCAGCATTTT.

The chain uses TRBV7-8 and TRBJ2-1; 9 bases line up with TRBD1. The V gene end was trimmed by 4 bases and the J gene end by 9 bases; junction bases not matched to a gene: 10. From germline, CDR1 is SGHVS and CDR2 FQNEAQ. The length of the CDR3 is 15 residues. CDR3 sequence (DNA): TGTGCCAGCAGCTATCGGGACAGGGAATTTGGTGAGCAGTTCTTC. Amino acid sequence: CASSYRDREFGEQFF. Using reference TRBV7-8 and TRBJ2-1 for the parts outside the CDR3, the full variable domain is GAGVSQSPRYKVAKRGQDVALRCDPISGHVSLFWYQQALGQGPEFLTYFQNEAQLDKSGLPSDRFFAERPEGSVSTLKIQRTQQEDSAVYLCASSYRDREFGEQFFGPGTRLTVL.

This rearrangement joins TRBV29-1 to TRBJ2-2, with TRBD2 identical over 9 bases. Germline CDR1 is SQVTM and CDR2 is ANQGSEA. The V and J ends lost 0 bases and 3 bases, in that order; junction bases with no gene match: 8. The CDR3 has 17 residues. This CDR3 reads CSVEEAVAGVYTGELFF. DNA of the CDR3: TGCAGCGTTGAAGAAGCGGTAGCGGGGGTGTACACCGGGGAGCTGTTTTTT.

The V and J genes are TRBV7-9 and TRBJ1-2; 7 nucleotides align to TRBD1. The CDR3 totals 16 residues. The V and J ends lost 4 bases and 0 bases, in that order; junction bases with no gene match: 8. CDR1 is SEHNR and CDR2 is FQNEAQ in the germline V gene (reference sequence). The CDR3 loop reads CASSSGTDLANYGYTF. The CDR3 DNA is TGTGCCAGCAGCTCAGGGACAGACTTAGCTAACTATGGCTACACCTTC. The full variable domain, completed using reference TRBV7-9 and TRBJ1-2, is DTGVSQNPRHKITKRGQNVTFRCDPISEHNRLYWYRQTLGQGPEFLTYFQNEAQLEKSRLLSDRFSAERPKGSFSTLEIQRTEQGDSAMYLCASSSGTDLANYGYTFGSGTRLTVV.

The rearrangement links TRBV5-1 to TRBJ2-1; 9 bases are a match to TRBD2. The germline V gene encodes CDR1 SGHRS and CDR2 YFSETQ. This CDR3 spans 14 amino acids. J gave up 5 bases and V 4 bases, and 4 bases lay outside the gene matches. CDR3 DNA sequence: TGCGCCAGCAGCATTAGCGGGGGACACAATGAGCAGTTCTTC. It encodes CASSISGGHNEQFF.

The V call is TRBV9, the J call TRBJ2-6, with TRBD1 as a possible D gene (6 bases). The CDR3 totals 17 residues. Trimming cost V 4 bases and J 0 bases, with 14 bases left between them. The germline gives CDR1 SGDLS, CDR2 YYNGEE. In nucleotides, the CDR3 is TGTGCCAGCAGCCTAAGGGACACCGGCTCTGGGGCCAACGTCCTGACTTTC. Translated: CASSLRDTGSGANVLTF.

The rearrangement uses TRBV11-2 and TRBJ1-4, with a tentative D call TRBD1 (6 bases). Germline V lookup: CDR1 SGHAT, CDR2 FQNNGV. CDR3 length: 15 residues. Trimming removed 2 bases at V and 1 base at J, with 8 bases between. As DNA, the CDR3 is TGTGCCAGCAGCTTAAGGGGGAAAACTAATGAAAAACTGTTTTTT. The encoded protein is CASSLRGKTNEKLFF.

The V gene is TRBV28, the J gene TRBJ1-1; no reliable D call. V shed 1 base and J shed 0 bases, with 9 bases lying between them. This CDR3 has 15 residues. Germline V gene data show CDR1 as MDHEN and CDR2 as SYDVKM. CDR3 nucleotides: TGTGCCAGCAGTTTATCCTCCGGGGTGAACACTGAAGCTTTCTTT. This gives the protein CASSLSSGVNTEAFF.